This T cell receptor (beta chain) comes out of a study of shared clonotypes between healthy human individuals. Notes on this clone: Antigen: not known.

Study-level results: The study found lower generation probabilities in non-shared clonotypes than in those shared by all four donors.

Some clones are missing from TCRdb's copy, which holds only in-frame ones; the method was immunoSEQ multiplex PCR. The sample lists 2 million to 2.5 million clones, 80% to 95% seen once, with 0.37% in the top ten. From CD4+ cells came CD45RA+ naive and CD45RA-negative memory subsets. This CDR3 has 14 amino acids. In germline, CDR1 is KGHSH, CDR2 LQKENI. V was cut by 6 bases and J by 4 bases, with 16 bases left in between. The chain has TRBV18 and TRBJ2-7; D gene uncertain. This receptor was taken from a man younger than 30 in good health. Some clones in this sample may be carry-over from other donors' samples. Sequenced input: naive CD4+ T cells from PBMCs. Subset defined: CD45RA+ positively selected. As DNA, the CDR3 is TGTGCCAGCTCGGTGTCGCAGGCACCGTACGAGCAGTACTTC. It specifies CASSVSQAPYEQYF.